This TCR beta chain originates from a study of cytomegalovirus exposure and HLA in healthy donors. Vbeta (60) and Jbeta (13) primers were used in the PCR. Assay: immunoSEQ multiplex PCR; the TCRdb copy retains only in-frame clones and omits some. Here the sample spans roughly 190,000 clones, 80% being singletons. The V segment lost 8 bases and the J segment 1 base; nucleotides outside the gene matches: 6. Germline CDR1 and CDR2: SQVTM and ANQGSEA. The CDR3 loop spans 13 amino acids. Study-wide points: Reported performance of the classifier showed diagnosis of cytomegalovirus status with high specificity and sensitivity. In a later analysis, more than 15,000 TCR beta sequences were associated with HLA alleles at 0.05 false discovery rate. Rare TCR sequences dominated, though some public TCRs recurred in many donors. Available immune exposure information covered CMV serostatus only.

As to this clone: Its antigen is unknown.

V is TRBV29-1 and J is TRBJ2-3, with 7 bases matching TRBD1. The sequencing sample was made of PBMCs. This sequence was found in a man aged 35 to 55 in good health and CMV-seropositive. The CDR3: CSKIGGGTDTQYF. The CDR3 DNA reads TGCAGCAAGATAGGGGGCGGCACAGATACGCAGTATTTT.